The source of this T cell receptor (beta chain) is a study of T cell responses to AZD1222 COVID-19 vaccine. Across the whole study: Pooling was applied to second doses at about 4 or about 12 weeks. Points from the study as a whole: Scientists sampled the repertoires only once the peak T cell response had passed.

The CDR3 is made up of 15 amino acids. The V and J ends lost 3 bases and 4 bases, in that order; junction bases with no gene match: 1. CDR1 SGDLS and CDR2 YYNGEE come from the germline V gene. Repertoires were generated with immunoSEQ multiplex PCR, while TCRdb's copy carries only in-frame clones and drops some. This table has 55,000 to 70,000 clones, more than 70% appearing once. Comment on this clone: Its antigen remains unidentified.

This sequence originates from an adult in good health. The chain carries TRBV9 and TRBJ2-5; 15 bases agree with TRBD2. The sample was peripheral blood, taken on day 0 of AZD1222 vaccination. The CDR3 loop reads CASSGTSGGAETQYF. The CDR3 DNA is TGTGCCAGCAGCGGGACTAGCGGGGGGGCAGAGACCCAGTACTTC. The variable domain in full, completed from reference TRBV9 and TRBJ2-5, reads DSGVTQTPKHLITATGQRVTLRCSPRSGDLSVYWYQQSLDQGLQFLIQYYNGEERAKGNILERFSAQQFPDLHSELNLSSLELGDSALYFCASSGTSGGAETQYFGPGTRLLVL.